This T cell receptor beta chain is drawn from a study of T cell responses to AZD1222 COVID-19 vaccine. Generated by immunoSEQ multiplex PCR, the TCRdb table keeps only in-frame clones and is missing some. This table has under 140,000 clones, roughly 89% appearing once. CDR1 and CDR2 from the germline V gene are SGHTA and FQGNSA. Between the trimmed V and J ends, which lost 3 bases and 6 bases, there was a span of 17 bases. The CDR3 contains 16 residues. The TCR was taken from an adult who received the AZD1222 COVID-19 vaccine. Material: peripheral blood, obtained 28 days after the second AZD1222 dose. J is TRBJ2-2 and V is TRBV7-2; D may match TRBD1 or TRBD2 (6 bases each). The CDR3 here is CASSFSGAGGPGELFF. The CDR3 bases are TGTGCCAGCAGCTTCTCGGGCGCTGGGGGGCCCGGGGAGCTGTTTTTT.